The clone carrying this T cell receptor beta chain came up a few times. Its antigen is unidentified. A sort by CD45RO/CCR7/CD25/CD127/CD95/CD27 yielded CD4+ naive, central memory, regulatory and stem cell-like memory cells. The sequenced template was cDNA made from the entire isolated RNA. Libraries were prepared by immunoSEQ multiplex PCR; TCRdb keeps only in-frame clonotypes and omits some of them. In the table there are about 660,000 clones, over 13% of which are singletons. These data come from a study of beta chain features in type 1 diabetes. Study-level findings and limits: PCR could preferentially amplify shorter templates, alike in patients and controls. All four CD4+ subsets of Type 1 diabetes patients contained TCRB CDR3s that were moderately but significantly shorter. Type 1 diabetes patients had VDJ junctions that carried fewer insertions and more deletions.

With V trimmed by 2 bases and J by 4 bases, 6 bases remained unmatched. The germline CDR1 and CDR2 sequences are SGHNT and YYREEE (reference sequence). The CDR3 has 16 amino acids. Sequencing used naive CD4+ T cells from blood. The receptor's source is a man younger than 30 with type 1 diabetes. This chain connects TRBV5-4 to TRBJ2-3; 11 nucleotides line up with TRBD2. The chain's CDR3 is CASSFSSGRRADTQYF. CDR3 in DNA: TGTGCCAGCAGCTTCTCTAGCGGGAGGAGAGCAGATACGCAGTATTTT.